Listed below are T cell receptor beta chains from one sample, sequenced in a study of shared clonotypes between healthy human individuals. TCRdb keeps only in-frame clones here, not all; method: immunoSEQ multiplex PCR. This table has roughly 1.5 million clones, approximately 98% appearing once. Sample: naive CD4+ T cells sorted from blood. Receptors originate from a man aged 30 to 45 in good health. Each CDR3 is given with its conserved first and last residue. Each record gives: D gene, J gene, V gene, clone size, CDR3 DNA, CDR3 protein. A D gene is named only where the DNA matches it firmly. Clone size appears in some rows only: once, few, many, or a class for an expanded clone.

>NA|TRBJ1-5|TRBV6-1|NA
TGTGCCAGCAGTGAAACGGGCGGAGGAGTGGATCATTTT
CASSETGGGVDHF
>TRBD1|TRBJ2-7|TRBV4-1|NA
TGCGCCAGCAGCCAAGATAGTGCAGGGGGCGGTTACGAGCAGTACTTC
CASSQDSAGGGYEQYF
>NA|TRBJ1-2|TRBV5-5|once
TGTGCCAGCAGCTTGGATGGCAGGGTCTATGGCTACACCTTC
CASSLDGRVYGYTF
>TRBD1|TRBJ2-3|TRBV27|NA
TGTGCCAGCAGTTCTCTCCCGGGACAGGGCGCAGATACGCAGTATTTT
CASSSLPGQGADTQYF
>NA|TRBJ1-4|TRBV28|NA
TGTGCCAGCAGTGCACTGGGAGAAAAACTGTTTTTT
CASSALGEKLFF
>NA|TRBJ1-1|TRBV30|NA
TGTGCCTGGAACCTCTTATCGGAGGGGTTTGAAGCTTTCTTT
CAWNLLSEGFEAFF
>NA|TRBJ2-7|TRBV7-6|NA
TGTGCCAGCAGCACCCTACTACAGGACCTCTCCTACGAGCAGTACTTC
CASSTLLQDLSYEQYF
>NA|TRBJ1-1|TRBV25-1|NA
TGTGCCAGCAGTGTTTCGTATAGAGGACAGAACACTGAAGCTTTCTTT
CASSVSYRGQNTEAFF
>NA|TRBJ2-2|TRBV7-2|NA
TGTGCCAGCAGCCCATTCTATCGCAGGGTCACCGGGGAGCTGTTTTTT
CASSPFYRRVTGELFF
>NA|TRBJ1-1|TRBV30|NA
TGTGCCTGGAGGGGGTCGAAAACTGAAGCTTTCTTT
CAWRGSKTEAFF
>TRBD2|TRBJ2-5|TRBV5-1|NA
TGCGCCAGCAGCCGAACCTGGACTAGCGGGAGGGAAGAGACCCAGTACTTC
CASSRTWTSGREETQYF
>NA|TRBJ2-3|TRBV19|NA
TGTGCCAGTAGTATAGCAAAAGGAGTAGTAGATACGCAGTATTTT
CASSIAKGVVDTQYF
>NA|TRBJ1-2|TRBV5-4|NA
TGTGCCAGCAGCTTGCCGGGTGTGAACTATGGCTACACCTTC
CASSLPGVNYGYTF
>NA|TRBJ2-7|TRBV18|NA
TGTGCCAGCTCACCAATAGGGAGTGGCTACGAGCAGTACTTC
CASSPIGSGYEQYF
>NA|TRBJ2-6|TRBV6-5|NA
TGTGCCAGCAGTGCGATTGATGGGGCCAACGTCCTGACTTTC
CASSAIDGANVLTF
>TRBD1|TRBJ1-1|TRBV2|NA
TGTGCCAGCCTCCGGACAGGGGGCACTGAAGCTTTCTTT
CASLRTGGTEAFF
>NA|TRBJ2-6|TRBV28|NA
TGTGCGAGCAGGACTGTAACCGGGGCCAACGTCCTGACTTTC
CASRTVTGANVLTF
>NA|TRBJ2-7|TRBV9|once
TGTGCCAGCAGCTCAGGGCCCAACGAGCAGTACTTC
CASSSGPNEQYF
>NA|TRBJ2-7|TRBV5-6|NA
TGTGCCAGCAGCTTGTCGGACGGCCGCTACGAGCAGTACTTC
CASSLSDGRYEQYF
>NA|TRBJ2-3|TRBV5-4|NA
TGTGCCAGCAGTAAAACGGAGACAGATACGCAGTATTTT
CASSKTETDTQYF
>TRBD2|TRBJ2-1|TRBV6-5|NA
TGTGCCAGCAGAGGTAGCGGGAGGTTGAATGAGCAGTTCTTC
CASRGSGRLNEQFF
>NA|TRBJ1-5|TRBV2|NA
TGTGCCAGCAGTGAAGGGGACGCTAGGCTGGGACAGCCCCAGCATTTT
CASSEGDARLGQPQHF
>NA|TRBJ2-7|TRBV7-9|NA
TGTGCCAGCAGCTCCCTAGCAACTGGCTACGAGCAGTACTTC
CASSSLATGYEQYF
>NA|TRBJ2-1|TRBV28|NA
TGTGCCAGCAGTGCCTGGACATTCGCCTACAATGAGCAGTTCTTC
CASSAWTFAYNEQFF
>NA|TRBJ2-1|TRBV6-5|NA
TGTGCCAGCAGTTACTACCGGGGGGCGCGGAATGAGCAGTTCTTC
CASSYYRGARNEQFF
>NA|TRBJ2-1|TRBV7-9|NA
TGTGCCAGCAGCTTAGCGGCTATTGTCGATGAGCAGTTCTTC
CASSLAAIVDEQFF
>TRBD2|TRBJ2-7|TRBV10-3|NA
TGTGCCATCAGCGACCTGGGACTAGCGGGACTCTACGAGCAGTACTTC
CAISDLGLAGLYEQYF
>NA|TRBJ2-1|TRBV7-2|NA
TGTGCCAGCAGCGATATGACAGCCAACAATGAGCAGTTCTTC
CASSDMTANNEQFF
>NA|TRBJ2-2|TRBV2|once
TGTGCCAGCAGTGAAGGCGTGGGCAGAATTGGGGAGCTGTTTTTT
CASSEGVGRIGELFF
>TRBD1|TRBJ2-7|TRBV6-5|NA
TGTGCCAGCAGTTACTCTCCAGGGGGCTCCTACGAGCAGTACTTC
CASSYSPGGSYEQYF
>NA|TRBJ2-3|TRBV6-1|NA
TGTGCCAGCCGACCCGGCAGGGCTAGCACAGATACGCAGTATTTT
CASRPGRASTDTQYF
>NA|TRBJ1-2|TRBV7-2|once
TGTGCCAGCAGCTTAAACGGACCATATGGCTACACCTTC
CASSLNGPYGYTF
>TRBD2|TRBJ2-7|TRBV9|NA
TGTGCCAGCAGCGTTAGCGGGACCGGTTCCTACGAGCAGTACTTC
CASSVSGTGSYEQYF
>NA|TRBJ2-1|TRBV6-6|NA
TGTGCCAGCAGAGACAGCTCCTACAATGAGCAGTTCTTC
CASRDSSYNEQFF
>TRBD2|TRBJ2-3|TRBV7-9|NA
TGTGCCAGCAGCCTAGCGGGAGGAACAGATACGCAGTATTTT
CASSLAGGTDTQYF
>NA|TRBJ1-1|TRBV12-5|once
TGTGCTAGTGGTTTCTTCCTTGGGGGGAACACTGAAGCTTTCTTT
CASGFFLGGNTEAFF
>NA|TRBJ1-2|TRBV4-1|NA
TGCGCCAGCAGCCAAGATAGGTCACTCAACTATGGCTACACCTTC
CASSQDRSLNYGYTF
>NA|TRBJ2-2|TRBV7-2|NA
TGTGCCAGCAGCTTAGCTGGGGGCCCCGGGGAGCTGTTTTTT
CASSLAGGPGELFF
>TRBD2|TRBJ2-7|TRBV4-1|NA
TGCGCCAGCAGCCAACCGTATAGCGGGAGGGCCCACGAGCAGTACTTC
CASSQPYSGRAHEQYF
>NA|TRBJ1-5|TRBV5-1|NA
TGCGCCAGCAGCTTGGAGGGCGGGCGGCCCAATCAGCCCCAGCATTTT
CASSLEGGRPNQPQHF
>NA|TRBJ1-5|TRBV28|NA
TGTGCCAGCAGTTTTTGGGCGGGCGCCGGGACCAATCAGCCCCAGCATTTT
CASSFWAGAGTNQPQHF
>NA|TRBJ2-1|TRBV10-3|NA
TGTGCCATCAGTGATTTGGCGACCGGGACGAGACCAATCAATGAGCAGTTCTTC
CAISDLATGTRPINEQFF
>NA|TRBJ1-1|TRBV5-6|NA
TGTGCCAGCAGCTCCGGACACAATTTTAACACTGAAGCTTTCTTT
CASSSGHNFNTEAFF
>NA|TRBJ2-7|TRBV18|NA
TGTGCCAGCTCACTGGTTCCACCGGGAAGCCCTCCCGAGCAGTACTTC
CASSLVPPGSPPEQYF
>NA|TRBJ1-5|TRBV21-1|NA
TGTGCCAGCAGCAGTAAATCAGGGGGACCCTGGGACAATCAGCCCCAGCATTTT
CASSSKSGGPWDNQPQHF
>TRBD1|TRBJ1-4|TRBV7-9|NA
TGTGCCAGCAGCGCGTCACAGGGGGCAATTAATGAAAAACTGTTTTTT
CASSASQGAINEKLFF
>NA|TRBJ2-5|TRBV18|NA
TGTGCCAGCTCACCCCTTGGGGGGCCGGAGACCCAGTACTTC
CASSPLGGPETQYF
>NA|TRBJ2-7|TRBV15|NA
TGTGCCACCAGCGCGGCGCAGGCCTCCTACGAGCAGTACTTC
CATSAAQASYEQYF
>NA|TRBJ1-5|TRBV15|NA
TGTGCCACCAGCAGAGATGGAGATCAGCCCCAGCATTTT
CATSRDGDQPQHF
>TRBD2|TRBJ2-7|TRBV7-9|NA
TGTGCCAGCAGCCTATACCTACTAGCGGGAGTTGGTGAGCAGTACTTC
CASSLYLLAGVGEQYF
>TRBD1|TRBJ2-7|TRBV6-6|NA
TGTGCCAGCCGAACTGCCCCCGGGACAGCATATCTCGAGCAGTACTTC
CASRTAPGTAYLEQYF
>TRBD1|TRBJ1-5|TRBV7-9|NA
TGTGCCAGCAGCTTGGACAGGGGCAATCAGCCCCAGCATTTT
CASSLDRGNQPQHF
>NA|TRBJ1-1|TRBV5-1|NA
TGCGCCAGCAGCTCTAGTCAACAGGGGAACACTGAAGCTTTCTTT
CASSSSQQGNTEAFF
>NA|TRBJ2-1|TRBV18|NA
TGTGCCAGCTCACCACCGGGATGGGGTGTCAATGAGCAGTTCTTC
CASSPPGWGVNEQFF
>NA|TRBJ2-1|TRBV20-1|few
TGCAGTGCTAGTTTGGTCAATGAGCAGTTCTTC
CSASLVNEQFF
>NA|TRBJ2-7|TRBV6-1|NA
TGTGCCAGCAGTGAACCCTCGGGCCAGGGGACCGTACTATTCTACGAGCAGTACTTC
CASSEPSGQGTVLFYEQYF
>NA|TRBJ2-3|TRBV5-1|NA
TGCGCCAGCAAGATAGGGGATGCAGCAGATACGCAGTATTTT
CASKIGDAADTQYF
>NA|TRBJ2-7|TRBV6-5|NA
TGTGCCAGCAGTGCAATTACCTCTCGCGAGCAGTACTTC
CASSAITSREQYF